The 23 T cell receptor beta chains below were found in one sample sequenced in a study of blood T cell repertoires in COVID-19. Repertoires were generated with immunoSEQ multiplex PCR, while TCRdb's copy carries only in-frame clones and drops some. The sample holds roughly 120,000 clones, over 70% seen once. Specimen: peripheral blood. The receptor set was obtained from a man in his fifties with acute or convalescent COVID-19.

The genes are TRBV15 and TRBJ2-1; 9 bases agree with TRBD1. The V and J ends lost 3 bases and 3 bases, in that order; junction bases with no gene match: 12. This CDR3 is built from 18 residues. Germline lookup yields CDR1 LNHNV and CDR2 YYDKDF (reference sequence). This CDR3 is CATSRTQTGQGLYNEQFF. CDR3 DNA sequence: TGTGCCACCAGCAGGACTCAGACGGGACAGGGCCTCTACAATGAGCAGTTCTTC.

V is TRBV9 and J is TRBJ1-6; 9 nucleotides line up with TRBD1. The CDR3 extends over 15 amino acids. The V and J ends lost 1 base and 7 bases, in that order; junction bases with no gene match: 3. Germline CDR1 reads SGDLS; CDR2 reads YYNGEE. The CDR3 loop is CASSVRDRENSPLHF. CDR3 DNA: TGTGCCAGCAGCGTAAGGGACAGGGAAAATTCACCCCTCCACTTT.

V usage is TRBV9 and J usage is TRBJ2-3; the match to TRBD1 covers 8 bases. The germline V gene has CDR1 SGDLS and CDR2 YYNGEE. The CDR3 length is 15 residues. J was trimmed by 2 bases and V by 3 bases; bases with no gene match: 5. The CDR3 DNA sequence: TGTGCCAGCAGCGCCGGACAGGGCTTCACAGATACGCAGTATTTT. This encodes CASSAGQGFTDTQYF.

The rearrangement uses TRBV2 and TRBJ1-6; weak D call: TRBD1 (5 bases). Trimming removed 7 bases at V and 7 bases at J, with 14 bases between. Per the germline V gene, CDR1 is SNHLY and CDR2 is FYNNEI. This CDR3 is built from 14 residues. The CDR3 loop reads CASTQGRDNSPLHF. CDR3 bases: TGTGCCAGCACCCAGGGAAGAGACAATTCACCCCTCCACTTT. The full variable domain, its missing parts supplied by reference TRBV2 and TRBJ1-6, is EPEVTQTPSHQVTQMGQEVILRCVPISNHLYFYWYRQILGQKVEFLVSFYNNEISEKSEIFDDQFSVERPDGSNFTLKIRSTKLEDSAMYFCASTQGRDNSPLHFGNGTRLTVT.

By share of the sample, this clone is medium-sized. The V gene is TRBV6-5, the J gene TRBJ1-3; 11 bases map to TRBD1. With 6 bases clipped from V and 4 bases from J, the junction kept 5 bases outside the gene matches. Per germline, CDR1 MNHEY and CDR2 SVGAGI. This CDR3 is built from 15 residues. In nucleotides, the CDR3 is TGTGCCAGCAGCGGGGACAGGGGGTCCGGAAACACCATATATTTT. It is translated as CASSGDRGSGNTIYF.

This chain links TRBV24-1 with TRBJ2-3, with 8 bases that match TRBD2. Germline V gene lookup returns CDR1 KGHDR and CDR2 SFDVKD. The CDR3 has 18 amino acids. The ends lost 4 bases at V and 5 bases at J; junction bases unmatched: 16. In DNA, the CDR3 is TGTGCCACCAGTGACGCCCGCGGGGGGCCCCTCCGGGAAGATACGCAGTATTTT. Protein sequence: CATSDARGGPLREDTQYF.

The V and J genes are TRBV5-1 and TRBJ1-1; 9 bases map to TRBD1. The CDR3 totals 13 residues. V lost 4 bases to trimming and J lost 10 bases; unmatched junction nucleotides: 8. Germline loops: CDR1 SGHRS, CDR2 YFSETQ. The chain's CDR3 is CASSRGQGYAAFF. In DNA, the CDR3 is TGCGCCAGCAGCAGGGGACAGGGTTATGCAGCTTTCTTT.

Comments on this clone: This sample includes further DNA sequences coding for the same CDR3. The chain joins TRBV4-1 to TRBJ1-6; 11 nucleotides align to TRBD1. The CDR3 sequence is 17 residues long. Trimming at V came to 1 base and at J to 2 bases, leaving 1 base not matched to a gene. The germline V gene encodes CDR1 MGHRA and CDR2 YSYEKL. CDR3 sequence reads: CASSQGTGGTYNSPLHF. CDR3 DNA: TGCGCCAGCAGCCAAGGGACAGGGGGCACCTATAATTCACCCCTCCACTTT.

The chain uses TRBV6-1 and TRBJ2-7; D is possibly TRBD1 (5 bases). Germline V lookup: CDR1 MNHNS, CDR2 SASEGT. V shed 3 bases and J shed 0 bases, with 9 bases lying between them. This CDR3 region has 14 residues. The CDR3, as DNA: TGTGCCAGCAGTGATTGGGGCAGCTCCTACGAGCAGTACGTC. It codes for CASSDWGSSYEQYV.

The chain joins TRBV27 to TRBJ2-1, with a possible D match to TRBD1 (6 bases). V gave up 5 bases and J gave up 4 bases, with 12 bases separating them. The V gene's germline CDR1 is MNHEY and CDR2 SMNVEV (reference sequence). There are 14 residues in the CDR3. The CDR3 sequence: CASSPRGIYNEQFF. The CDR3 coding sequence is TGTGCCAGCAGTCCAAGGGGGATATACAATGAGCAGTTCTTC.

V gene TRBV9 combines with J gene TRBJ2-3; D is possibly TRBD1 (6 bases). This CDR3 is 14 amino acids long. In germline, CDR1 is SGDLS, CDR2 YYNGEE. V gave up 1 base and J gave up 4 bases, with 10 bases separating them. The CDR3 DNA reads as TGTGCCAGCAGCGTAATGGGGGCGGCAGATACGCAGTATTTT. Translating it yields CASSVMGAADTQYF. Combining the CDR3 with reference TRBV9 and TRBJ2-3 gives the whole variable domain DSGVTQTPKHLITATGQRVTLRCSPRSGDLSVYWYQQSLDQGLQFLIQYYNGEERAKGNILERFSAQQFPDLHSELNLSSLELGDSALYFCASSVMGAADTQYFGPGTRLTVL.

A single count supports this clone. The chain employs TRBV19 and TRBJ2-6; TRBD1 matches 10 bases. The CDR3 is made up of 18 amino acids. Trimming took 5 bases from V and 0 from J; bases not matched to a gene: 7. The germline V gene has CDR1 LNHDA and CDR2 SQIVND (reference sequence). The CDR3 region has the DNA TGTGCCAGTAGTTCATTGACAGGGGGCTACTCTGGGGCCAACGTCCTGACTTTC. It codes for CASSSLTGGYSGANVLTF. The complete variable domain, with remaining parts taken from reference TRBV19 and TRBJ2-6, reads DGGITQSPKYLFRKEGQNVTLSCEQNLNHDAMYWYRQDPGQGLRLIYYSQIVNDFQKGDIAEGYSVSREKKESFPLTVTSAQKNPTAFYLCASSSLTGGYSGANVLTFGAGSRLTVL.

The chain recombines TRBV3-1 (or the pseudogene TRBV3-2) with TRBJ2-2, with D maybe TRBD1 (6 bases). Germline CDR1 LGHDT, CDR2 YNNKEL (reference sequence). CDR3 length: 13 amino acids. V was pared by 5 bases and J by 5 bases, with 9 bases between. CDR3 protein: CASSYTGTGELFF. As DNA, the CDR3 is TGTGCCAGCAGCTATACAGGGACCGGGGAGCTGTTTTTT.

V gene TRBV29-1 combines with J gene TRBJ1-1; no definite D call. Germline V gene data show CDR1 as SQVTM and CDR2 as ANQGSEA. The CDR3 contains 12 residues. Trimming took off 4 bases at V and 8 bases at J, with 14 bases between the two ends. CDR3 sequence reads: CSVAQSEVEAFF. In DNA, the CDR3 is TGCAGCGTTGCCCAGAGTGAGGTGGAAGCTTTCTTT.

The chain has TRBV7-2 and TRBJ1-2; possible D gene TRBD1, 6 bases. Germline V lookup: CDR1 SGHTA, CDR2 FQGNSA. The V end lost 5 bases, the J end lost 8 bases, and 15 bases lay between the germline ends. CDR3 length: 13 amino acids. CDR3 DNA sequence: TGTGCCAGCAGCCCCAGGCGGGGGGGCGGCTACACCTTC. Translating gives CASSPRRGGGYTF.

This clone has only one observation. The chain couples TRBV5-6 to TRBJ1-1; possibly TRBD1 for D (5 bases). The CDR3 runs 14 residues. V was shortened by 0 bases and J by 1 base, with 7 bases between the two germline ends. Germline CDR1 is SGHDT and CDR2 is YYEEEE. CDR3 in amino acids: CASSLGQTNTEAFF. CDR3 coding DNA: TGTGCCAGCAGCTTGGGACAGACGAACACTGAAGCTTTCTTT.

The chain uses TRBV4-2 and TRBJ1-4; no firm D call. Germline assignment: CDR1 LGHNA and CDR2 YNFKEQ. The CDR3 sequence is 22 residues long. With 0 bases removed from V and 5 bases from J, the gap between germline ends came to 31 bases. CDR3 protein: CASSQEVFPGRGLEEQNEKLFF. CDR3 nucleotide sequence: TGTGCCAGCAGCCAAGAGGTCTTCCCGGGCCGCGGGTTGGAGGAGCAAAATGAAAAACTGTTTTTT.

The chain couples TRBV11-2 to TRBJ2-1, with D unclear. Germline V gene lookup returns CDR1 SGHAT and CDR2 FQNNGV. The ends were cut back, 3 bases at V and 5 bases at J, with 17 bases in the middle. This CDR3 is 16 amino acids long. The CDR3 DNA follows: TGTGCCAGCAGCTTCGGGTTGAGACTTCCCAACAATGAGCAGTTCTTC. Amino acids: CASSFGLRLPNNEQFF.

This clone was counted a single time. The chain couples TRBV5-1 to TRBJ2-2; TRBD2 agrees at 13 bases. Per the germline V gene, CDR1 is SGHRS and CDR2 is YFSETQ. CDR3 length: 19 amino acids. Trimming removed 4 bases from V and 5 bases from J; junction bases left unmatched: 14. CDR3 DNA sequence: TGCGCCAGCAGCCATCCACCTTCCGGGACTAGCGGGGTAACCGGGGAGCTGTTTTTT. Translation: CASSHPPSGTSGVTGELFF.

To note about this clone: The junction and the germline gene differ at one end; a read error may be behind it. The chain joins TRBV30 to TRBJ1-1; D perhaps matches TRBD1 (6 bases). This CDR3 contains 13 residues. Germline loops: CDR1 GTSNPN, CDR2 SVGIG (reference sequence). The CDR3 nucleotides are TGTGCCTGGAGGGTTTCAGGGGCGAAGGTTGGACGCTTT. It is translated as CAWRVSGAKVGRF.

This rearrangement joins TRBV12-5 to TRBJ1-1, with D possibly TRBD1 on 5 matching bases. Per germline, CDR1 LGHNT and CDR2 FRNRAP. The CDR3 runs 13 residues. Trimming pared 0 bases from V and 5 bases from J, leaving 7 bases between. This chain's CDR3 is CASGLVGVTEAFF. Here the CDR3 DNA reads TGTGCTAGTGGTTTGGTAGGGGTGACTGAAGCTTTCTTT.

The rearrangement uses TRBV9 and TRBJ2-4; unclear D gene. Trimming pared 4 bases from V and 5 bases from J, leaving 13 bases between. The CDR3 has 14 amino acids. Germline V CDR1 and CDR2: SGDLS, YYNGEE. The CDR3 bases are TGTGCCAGCAGCAGAACCCTAGGCCAAAACATTCAGTACTTC. Amino acids: CASSRTLGQNIQYF. The whole variable domain, remainder taken from reference TRBV9 and TRBJ2-4, is DSGVTQTPKHLITATGQRVTLRCSPRSGDLSVYWYQQSLDQGLQFLIQYYNGEERAKGNILERFSAQQFPDLHSELNLSSLELGDSALYFCASSRTLGQNIQYFGAGTRLSVL.

The chain recombines TRBV10-2 with TRBJ1-5; the D gene is possibly TRBD1 (5 bases). There are 13 residues in the CDR3. Germline lookup yields CDR1 WSHSY and CDR2 SAAADI. V was trimmed by 6 bases and J by 5 bases, leaving 11 bases between them. CDR3 DNA sequence: TGCGCCAGCAGATCGCGGGGGGATCAGCCCCAGCATTTT. Translated: CASRSRGDQPQHF.